The source of this TCR beta chain is a study of blood T cell repertoires in COVID-19. Whole-study context: Acute and convalescent COVID-19 specimens originated in the United States, Italy and Spain.

In the source study's methods: Nucleated cell counts were estimated from reference gene primer amplification. Repertoires were generated with immunoSEQ multiplex PCR, while TCRdb's copy carries only in-frame clones and drops some. V and J calls and clone size come straight from that table; D and trimming were deduced from the DNA. Of a few hundred thousand clones listed, 88% are singletons. CDR1 and CDR2 (germline): MDHEN, SYDVKM. Germline trimming cut 5 bases from V and 7 bases from J; bases unmatched to any gene: 13. The CDR3 totals 16 residues. Researchers sorted participants into cohorts using their self-reported clinical history. Recovered participants had two consecutive negative NP/OP PCR tests, healthcare professional clearance, or symptom resolution.

The TCR originated in a woman aged 40-49 years who had recovered from COVID-19. The chain uses TRBV28 and TRBJ2-1, with 8 bases identical to TRBD1. What was sequenced was PBMCs or T cells enriched from blood (not recorded which). The CDR3 DNA follows: TGTGCCAGCAGTACGCTAGGGGGACAGGCATTTAATGAGCAGTTCTTC. As protein: CASSTLGGQAFNEQFF.